This entry concerns a single T cell receptor beta chain. The CDR3 is 16 residues long. Germline lookup yields CDR1 SGDLS and CDR2 YYNGEE. The trim removed 4 bases at V and 5 bases at J, leaving 9 bases unmatched. The assay was immunoSEQ multiplex PCR, and TCRdb's table has in-frame clones only and misses some. Of about 65,000 clones in the sample, around 94% were seen once. The sample is drawn from a study of T cell changes during pregnancy in multiple sclerosis. The sequence derives from a female donor in good health, enrolled as a control in a pregnancy study. The rearrangement links TRBV9 to TRBJ2-2; 9 bases are shared with TRBD1. The input for sequencing was CD8+ T cells from peripheral blood mononuclear cells, taken in the third trimester of pregnancy. The CDR3 protein is CASSFRQGVGTGELFF. The CDR3 DNA reads as TGTGCCAGCAGCTTCCGACAGGGGGTAGGAACCGGGGAGCTGTTTTTT.